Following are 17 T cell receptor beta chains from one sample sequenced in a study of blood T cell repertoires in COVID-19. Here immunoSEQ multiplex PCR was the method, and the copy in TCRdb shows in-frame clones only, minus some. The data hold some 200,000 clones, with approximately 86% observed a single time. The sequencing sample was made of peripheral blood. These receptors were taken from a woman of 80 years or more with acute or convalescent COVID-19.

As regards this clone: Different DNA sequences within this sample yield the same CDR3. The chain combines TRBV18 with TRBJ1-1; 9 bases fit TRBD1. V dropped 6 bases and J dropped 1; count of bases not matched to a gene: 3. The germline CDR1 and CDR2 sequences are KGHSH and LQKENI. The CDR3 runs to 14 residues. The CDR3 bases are TGTGCCAGCTCCCAGACAGGGGGGAACACTGAAGCTTTCTTT. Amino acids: CASSQTGGNTEAFF. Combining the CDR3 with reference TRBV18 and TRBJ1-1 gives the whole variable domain NAGVMQNPRHLVRRRGQEARLRCSPMKGHSHVYWYRQLPEEGLKFMVYLQKENIIDESGMPKERFSAEFPKEGPSILRIQQVVRGDSAAYFCASSQTGGNTEAFFGQGTRLTVV.

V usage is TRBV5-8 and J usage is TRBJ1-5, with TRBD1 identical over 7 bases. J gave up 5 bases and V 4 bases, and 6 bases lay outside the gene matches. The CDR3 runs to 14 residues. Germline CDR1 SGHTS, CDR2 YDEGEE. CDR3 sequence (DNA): TGTGCCAGCAGCCCGGACAGGCTGGATCAGCCCCAGCATTTT. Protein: CASSPDRLDQPQHF.

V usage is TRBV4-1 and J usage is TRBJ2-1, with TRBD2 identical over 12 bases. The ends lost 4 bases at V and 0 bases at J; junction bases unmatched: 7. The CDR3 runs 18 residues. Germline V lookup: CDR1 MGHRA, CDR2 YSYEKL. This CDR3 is CASSRGGLAGRSYNEQFF. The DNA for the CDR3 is TGCGCCAGCAGCCGGGGGGGACTAGCGGGCCGCTCCTACAATGAGCAGTTCTTC.

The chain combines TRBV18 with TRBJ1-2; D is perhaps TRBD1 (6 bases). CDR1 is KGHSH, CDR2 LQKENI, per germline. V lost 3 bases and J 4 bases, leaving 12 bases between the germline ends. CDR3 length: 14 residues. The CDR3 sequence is CASSPPGQSYGYTF. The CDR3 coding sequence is TGTGCCAGCTCACCGCCCGGACAGTCCTATGGCTACACCTTC.

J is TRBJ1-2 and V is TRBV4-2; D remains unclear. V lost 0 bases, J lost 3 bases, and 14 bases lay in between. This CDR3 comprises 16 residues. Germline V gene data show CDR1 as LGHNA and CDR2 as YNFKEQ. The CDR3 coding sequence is TGTGCCAGCAGCCAAGAGCCCTCTCAAAGCGACTATGGCTACACCTTC. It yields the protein CASSQEPSQSDYGYTF.

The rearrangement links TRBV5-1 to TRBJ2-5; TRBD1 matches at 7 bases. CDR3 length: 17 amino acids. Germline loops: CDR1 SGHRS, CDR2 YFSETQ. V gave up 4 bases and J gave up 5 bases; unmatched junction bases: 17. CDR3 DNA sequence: TGCGCCAGCAGCATAAACCCGCCGGGACCCAGGGGGGAGACCCAGTACTTC. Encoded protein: CASSINPPGPRGETQYF.

The CDR3 bases are TGTGCCAGCAGAAAACTAGCGGGTGGCTACGAGCAGTACTTC. It translates to CASRKLAGGYEQYF. The chain couples TRBV27 to TRBJ2-7; 9 positions match TRBD2. V was pared by 6 bases and J by 3 bases, with 6 bases of the junction left unmatched. Germline CDR1 and CDR2: MNHEY and SMNVEV (reference sequence). The CDR3 extends over 14 amino acids.

The CDR3 DNA is TGTGCCAGCAGCGTAGCCCCGCAGGGAAACCAAGAGACCCAGTACTTC. The encoded protein is CASSVAPQGNQETQYF. This chain connects TRBV9 to TRBJ2-5; tentatively, D is TRBD1 (5 bases). V lost 0 bases, J lost 0 bases, and 12 bases lay in between. CDR3 length: 16 amino acids. In germline, CDR1 is SGDLS, CDR2 YYNGEE.

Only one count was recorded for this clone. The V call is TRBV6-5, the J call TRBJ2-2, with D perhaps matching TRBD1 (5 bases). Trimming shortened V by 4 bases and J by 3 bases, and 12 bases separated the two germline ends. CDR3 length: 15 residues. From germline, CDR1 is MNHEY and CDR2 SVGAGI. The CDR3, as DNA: TGTGCCAGCAGTTGGGAAGGGGCCGACACCGGGGAGCTGTTTTTT. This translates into CASSWEGADTGELFF.

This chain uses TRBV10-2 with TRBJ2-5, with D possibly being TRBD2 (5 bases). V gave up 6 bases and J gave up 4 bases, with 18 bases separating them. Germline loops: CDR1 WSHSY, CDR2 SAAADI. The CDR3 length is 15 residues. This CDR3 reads CASRQLGELGETQYF. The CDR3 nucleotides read TGCGCCAGCAGACAGCTCGGGGAATTGGGAGAGACCCAGTACTTC.

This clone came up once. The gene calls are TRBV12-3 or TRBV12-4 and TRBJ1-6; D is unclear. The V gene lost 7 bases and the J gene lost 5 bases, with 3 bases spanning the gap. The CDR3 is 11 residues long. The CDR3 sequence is CASTNNSPLHF. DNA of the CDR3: TGTGCCAGCACTAATAATTCACCCCTCCACTTT.

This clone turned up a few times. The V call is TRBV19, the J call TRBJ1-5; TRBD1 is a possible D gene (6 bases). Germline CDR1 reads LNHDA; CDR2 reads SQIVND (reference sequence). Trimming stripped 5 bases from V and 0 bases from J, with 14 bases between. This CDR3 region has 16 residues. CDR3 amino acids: CASSRSQGYSNQPQHF. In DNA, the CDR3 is TGTGCCAGTAGTCGGTCTCAGGGGTATAGCAATCAGCCCCAGCATTTT. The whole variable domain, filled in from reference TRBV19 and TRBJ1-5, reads DGGITQSPKYLFRKEGQNVTLSCEQNLNHDAMYWYRQDPGQGLRLIYYSQIVNDFQKGDIAEGYSVSREKKESFPLTVTSAQKNPTAFYLCASSRSQGYSNQPQHFGDGTRLSIL.

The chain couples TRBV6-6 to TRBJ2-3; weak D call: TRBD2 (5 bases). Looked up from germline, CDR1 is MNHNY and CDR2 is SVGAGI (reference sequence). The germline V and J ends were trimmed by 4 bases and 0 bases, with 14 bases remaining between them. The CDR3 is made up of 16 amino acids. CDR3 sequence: CASSSPAEPSTDTQYF. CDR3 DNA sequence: TGTGCCAGCAGTTCCCCAGCGGAGCCTAGCACAGATACGCAGTATTTT.

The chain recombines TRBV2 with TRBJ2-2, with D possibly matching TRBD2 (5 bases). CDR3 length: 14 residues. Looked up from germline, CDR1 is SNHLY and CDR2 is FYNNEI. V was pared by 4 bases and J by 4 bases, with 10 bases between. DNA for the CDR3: TGTGCCAGCAGTGGCCAGGCGGGCACCGGGGAGCTGTTTTTT. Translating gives CASSGQAGTGELFF. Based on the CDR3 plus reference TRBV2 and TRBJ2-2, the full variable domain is EPEVTQTPSHQVTQMGQEVILRCVPISNHLYFYWYRQILGQKVEFLVSFYNNEISEKSEIFDDQFSVERPDGSNFTLKIRSTKLEDSAMYFCASSGQAGTGELFFGEGSRLTVL.

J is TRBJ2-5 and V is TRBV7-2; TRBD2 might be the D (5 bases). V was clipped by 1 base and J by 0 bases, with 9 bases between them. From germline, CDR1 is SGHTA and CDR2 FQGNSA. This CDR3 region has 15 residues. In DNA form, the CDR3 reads TGTGCCAGCAGCTTAGGAGGGCTAGACCAAGAGACCCAGTACTTC. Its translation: CASSLGGLDQETQYF. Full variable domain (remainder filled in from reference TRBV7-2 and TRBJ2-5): GAGVSQSPSNKVTEKGKDVELRCDPISGHTALYWYRQSLGQGLEFLIYFQGNSAPDKSGLPSDRFSAERTGGSVSTLTIQRTQQEDSAVYLCASSLGGLDQETQYFGPGTRLLVL.

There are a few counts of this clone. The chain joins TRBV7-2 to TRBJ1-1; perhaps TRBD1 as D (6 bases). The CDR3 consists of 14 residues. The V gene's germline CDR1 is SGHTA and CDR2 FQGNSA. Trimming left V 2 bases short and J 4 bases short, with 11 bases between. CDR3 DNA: TGTGCCAGCAGCTTAAATTTCAGGGGCACTGAAGCTTTCTTT. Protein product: CASSLNFRGTEAFF. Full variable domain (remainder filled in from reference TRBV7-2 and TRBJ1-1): GAGVSQSPSNKVTEKGKDVELRCDPISGHTALYWYRQSLGQGLEFLIYFQGNSAPDKSGLPSDRFSAERTGGSVSTLTIQRTQQEDSAVYLCASSLNFRGTEAFFGQGTRLTVV.

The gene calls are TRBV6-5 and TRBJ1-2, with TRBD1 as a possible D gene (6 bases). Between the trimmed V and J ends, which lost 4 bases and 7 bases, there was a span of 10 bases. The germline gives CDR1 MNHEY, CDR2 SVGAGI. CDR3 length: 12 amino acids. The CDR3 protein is CASSLQGSGYTF. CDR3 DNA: TGTGCCAGCAGTTTACAGGGTTCTGGCTACACCTTC.